These 17 T cell receptor beta chains share one sample of origin, sequenced in a study of blood T cells in healthy people across ages. The use of a sample-barcoded 5' primer and a J-beta primer mix characterized a second PCR of about 7 to 12 cycles. TCRdb used MiXCR to reprocess the 5' RACE reads, holding one entry per CDR3 protein. This sample carries just under 900,000 distinct CDR3 sequences, about 30% of them seen once, and the ten largest clones take roughly a sixth. Sequenced: blood. The receptors were gathered from a woman aged 80 or older in good health.

This clonotype was counted ten times or more. The rearrangement joins TRBV5-1 to TRBJ2-4; D not resolved. Trimming removed 0 bases from V and 8 bases from J, with 9 bases in between. This CDR3 has 13 amino acids. Germline V gene sequence: CDR1 SGHRS, CDR2 YFSETQ. CDR3 sequence reads: CASSLGDGDIQYF. The CDR3, as DNA: TGCGCCAGCAGCTTGGGAGATGGGGACATTCAGTACTTC.

The V and J genes are TRBV6-4 and TRBJ1-5, with 8 positions matching TRBD1. Trimming took 0 bases from V and 9 from J; bases not matched to a gene: 7. Germline values: CDR1 MRHNA, CDR2 SNTAGT. The CDR3 runs to 15 residues. The CDR3 DNA sequence: TGTGCCAGCAGTGACTCGACAGGGGCGGATTGGCCCCAGCATTTT. It is translated as CASSDSTGADWPQHF.

This clonotype was seen many times. The chain recombines TRBV20-1 with TRBJ2-3; D is uncertain. CDR3 length: 16 amino acids. Between the trimmed V and J ends, which lost 3 bases and 0 bases, there was a span of 16 bases. Germline V CDR1 and CDR2: DFQATT, SNEGSKA (reference sequence). CDR3 region: CSASGRPYTSTDTQYF. The CDR3 DNA sequence: TGCAGTGCTAGCGGCAGGCCCTACACTAGCACAGATACGCAGTATTTT.

This clonotype was recorded at least ten times. The chain joins TRBV5-1 to TRBJ2-5; D possibly uses TRBD1 or TRBD2 (5 bases each). Deletions cut 4 bases from V and 1 base from J, with 11 bases between. CDR1 is SGHRS, CDR2 YFSETQ, per germline. The CDR3 runs to 14 residues. DNA of the CDR3: TGCGCCAGCAGCACGGGACGAGGCCAAGAGACCCAGTACTTC. This codes for CASSTGRGQETQYF.

The genes are TRBV12-3 or TRBV12-4 and TRBJ2-3, with TRBD2 identical over 9 bases. The V gene end was trimmed by 10 bases and the J gene end by 3 bases; junction bases not matched to a gene: 14. The CDR3 covers 16 residues. The CDR3 is CATSVRGGGGTDTQYF. The CDR3 DNA is TGTGCCACAAGCGTCCGTGGCGGGGGGGGAACAGATACGCAGTATTTT.

The gene calls are TRBV5-1 and TRBJ2-3, with D possibly matching TRBD1 (5 bases). This CDR3 is built from 15 residues. Germline CDR1 and CDR2: SGHRS and YFSETQ. The V end was cut by 4 bases, the J end by 1 base, with 13 bases between. The CDR3: CASSETVSRTDTQYF. Here the CDR3 DNA reads TGCGCCAGCAGCGAGACAGTGTCGCGCACAGATACGCAGTATTTT.

The rearrangement joins TRBV28 to TRBJ2-5; unclear D gene. Germline V gives CDR1 MDHEN, CDR2 SYDVKM. The CDR3 has 13 amino acids. Trimming stripped 6 bases from V and 8 bases from J, with 16 bases between. CDR3 loop: CASRLEAQGTQYF. The CDR3 DNA reads as TGTGCCAGCAGGTTAGAAGCCCAAGGAACCCAGTACTTC.

The rearrangement uses TRBV28 and TRBJ2-7; perhaps TRBD1 as D (5 bases). CDR1 and CDR2 from the germline V gene are MDHEN and SYDVKM. Trimming pared 2 bases from V and 4 bases from J, leaving 15 bases between. This CDR3 is built from 15 residues. CDR3 residues: CASSLTGRVQYEQYF. The CDR3 coding sequence is TGTGCCAGCAGTTTAACGGGCAGGGTGCAGTACGAGCAGTACTTC.

This clonotype was seen many times. The chain links TRBV11-2 to TRBJ1-1; D gene uncertain. This CDR3 has 13 residues. Trimming took off 6 bases at V and 5 bases at J, with 13 bases between the two ends. Per the germline V gene, CDR1 is SGHAT and CDR2 is FQNNGV. CDR3 bases: TGTGCCAGCAGTGGTCCAGACCGGACTGAAGCTTTCTTT. Its translation is CASSGPDRTEAFF.

This clonotype showed up many times. The chain links TRBV20-1 to TRBJ1-5, with a weak D call TRBD1 (5 bases). The germline CDR1 and CDR2 sequences are DFQATT and SNEGSKA (reference sequence). Trimming cost V 3 bases and J 5 bases, with 14 bases left between them. This CDR3 spans 14 amino acids. CDR3 DNA: TGCAGTGCTAGGTCGGGACGTCGTGATCAGCCCCAGCATTTT. Residues: CSARSGRRDQPQHF.

This clonotype was detected ten times or more. The chain recombines TRBV24-1 with TRBJ2-1; 7 bases line up with TRBD2. The CDR3 runs to 15 residues. The ends lost 4 bases at V and 4 bases at J; junction bases unmatched: 6. Germline CDR1 KGHDR, CDR2 SFDVKD. The CDR3 reads CATSEPSGLYNEQFF. The CDR3 region has the DNA TGTGCCACCAGTGAACCTAGCGGCCTGTACAATGAGCAGTTCTTC.

This clonotype was counted ten times or more. This sequence joins TRBV20-1 and TRBJ2-5; no clear D gene. The germline CDR1 and CDR2 sequences are DFQATT and SNEGSKA (reference sequence). Trimming shortened V by 1 base and J by 2 bases, and 11 bases separated the two germline ends. This CDR3 has 14 residues. DNA of the CDR3: TGCAGTGCTAGAGTTCTCCGCCTGCAAGAGACCCAGTACTTC. Residues: CSARVLRLQETQYF.

This clonotype was seen many times. CDR3 region: CASSPISWTGRHEQYF. In DNA, the CDR3 is TGTGCCAGCAGCCCCATAAGTTGGACAGGCCGTCACGAGCAGTACTTC. The chain combines TRBV3-1 with TRBJ2-4, with 7 bases lining up with TRBD1. The DNA end is a closer match to TRBJ2-7, so the J assignment may be wrong. The CDR3 extends over 16 amino acids. Germline CDR1 LGHDT, CDR2 YNNKEL (reference sequence).

V is TRBV11-2 and J is TRBJ2-5; possibly TRBD1 for D (6 bases). Per germline, CDR1 SGHAT and CDR2 FQNNGV. Trimming cost V 1 base and J 5 bases, with 17 bases left between them. This CDR3 is 16 amino acids long. The CDR3 bases are TGTGCCAGCAGCTTAGTCCGCTCTGGGGGCCGGGAGACCCAGTACTTC. Its translation: CASSLVRSGGRETQYF.

This clonotype was counted at least ten times. The CDR3 region is CASSQVGLANVLTF. DNA of the CDR3: TGTGCCAGCAGCCAAGTGGGGCTAGCCAACGTCCTGACTTTC. The chain carries TRBV3-1 and TRBJ2-6; TRBD1 is a possible D gene (5 bases). The CDR3 spans 14 residues. Deletions cut 1 base from V and 7 bases from J, with 8 bases between. The germline CDR1 and CDR2 sequences are LGHDT and YNNKEL (reference sequence). Full variable domain (outside the CDR3, taken from reference TRBV3-1 and TRBJ2-6): DTAVSQTPKYLVTQMGNDKSIKCEQNLGHDTMYWYKQDSKKFLKIMFSYNNKELIINETVPNRFSPKSPDKAHLNLHINSLELGDSAVYFCASSQVGLANVLTFGAGSRLTVL.

This rearrangement joins TRBV25-1 to TRBJ1-4, with no clear D. V was cut by 0 bases and J by 7 bases, with 12 bases left in between. The CDR3 is 15 residues long. CDR1 and CDR2 (germline): MGHDK, SYGVNS. The CDR3 sequence is CASSEYGVTIEKLFF. CDR3 sequence (DNA): TGTGCCAGCAGTGAATATGGGGTAACGATTGAAAAACTGTTTTTT. The whole variable domain, remainder taken from reference TRBV25-1 and TRBJ1-4, is EADIYQTPRYLVIGTGKKITLECSQTMGHDKMYWYQQDPGMELHLIHYSYGVNSTEKGDLSSESTVSRIRTEHFPLTLESARPSHTSQYLCASSEYGVTIEKLFFGSGTQLSVL.

As concerns this clonotype: The germline gene is not matched at one end of the junction; a read error may be the cause. This chain links TRBV5-6 with TRBJ1-2; D perhaps matches TRBD1 (6 bases). The CDR3 runs 14 residues. Germline V gives CDR1 SGHDT, CDR2 YYEEEE. CDR3 in amino acids: CAGSLGGRIYGYTF. DNA for the CDR3: TGTGCCGGCAGCTTGGGGGGCAGGATCTATGGCTACACCTTC.